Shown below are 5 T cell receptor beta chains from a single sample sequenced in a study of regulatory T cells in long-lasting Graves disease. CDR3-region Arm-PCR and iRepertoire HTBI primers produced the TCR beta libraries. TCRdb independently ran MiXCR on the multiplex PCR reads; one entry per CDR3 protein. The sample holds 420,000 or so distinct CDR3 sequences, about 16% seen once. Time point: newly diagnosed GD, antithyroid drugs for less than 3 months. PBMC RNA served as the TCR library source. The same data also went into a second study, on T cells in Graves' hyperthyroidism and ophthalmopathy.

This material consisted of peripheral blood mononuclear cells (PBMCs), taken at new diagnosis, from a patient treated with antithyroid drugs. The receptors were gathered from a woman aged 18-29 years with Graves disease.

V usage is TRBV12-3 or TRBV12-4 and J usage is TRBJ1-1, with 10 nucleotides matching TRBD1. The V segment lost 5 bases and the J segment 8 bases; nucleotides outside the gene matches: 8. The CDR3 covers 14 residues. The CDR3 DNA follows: TGTGCCAGCAGTCTCGACAGGGGGCCCTCGGAAGCTTTCTTT. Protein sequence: CASSLDRGPSEAFF.

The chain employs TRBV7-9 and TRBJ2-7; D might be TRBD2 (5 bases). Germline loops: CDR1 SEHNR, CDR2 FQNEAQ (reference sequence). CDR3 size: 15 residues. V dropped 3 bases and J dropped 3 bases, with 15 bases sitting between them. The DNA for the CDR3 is TGTGCCAGCAGCTTTCCCCAGAGAGGAGGCTACGAGCAGTACTTC. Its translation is CASSFPQRGGYEQYF.

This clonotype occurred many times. The CDR3 coding sequence is TGTGCCAGCAGCTTAGTCGCCAGGGGGTGGGACTACCACTCCTACGAGCAGTACTTC. This sequence encodes CASSLVARGWDYHSYEQYF. This chain connects TRBV7-2 to TRBJ2-7; D is perhaps TRBD1 or TRBD2 (7 bases each). Germline lookup yields CDR1 SGHTA and CDR2 FQGNSA. V was pared by 1 base and J by 0 bases, with 22 bases between. The CDR3 has 19 amino acids.

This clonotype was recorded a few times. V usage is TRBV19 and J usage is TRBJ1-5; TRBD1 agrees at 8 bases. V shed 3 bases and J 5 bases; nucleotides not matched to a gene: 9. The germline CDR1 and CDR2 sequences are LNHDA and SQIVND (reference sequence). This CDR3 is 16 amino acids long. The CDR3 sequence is CASSIVFVTGDQPQHF. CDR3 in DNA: TGTGCCAGTAGTATCGTTTTTGTGACAGGGGATCAGCCCCAGCATTTT.

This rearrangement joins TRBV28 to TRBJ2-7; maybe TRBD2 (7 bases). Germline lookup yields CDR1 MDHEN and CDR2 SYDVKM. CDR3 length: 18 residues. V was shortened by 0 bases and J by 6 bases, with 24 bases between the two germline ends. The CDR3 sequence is CASSLWGGTGLGGREQYF. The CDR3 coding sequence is TGTGCCAGCAGTTTATGGGGAGGTACAGGGTTGGGAGGGCGCGAGCAGTACTTC. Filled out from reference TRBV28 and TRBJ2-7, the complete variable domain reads DVKVTQSSRYLVKRTGEKVFLECVQDMDHENMFWYRQDPGLGLRLIYFSYDVKMKEKGDIPEGYSVSREKKERFSLILESASTNQTSMYLCASSLWGGTGLGGREQYFGPGTRLTVT.